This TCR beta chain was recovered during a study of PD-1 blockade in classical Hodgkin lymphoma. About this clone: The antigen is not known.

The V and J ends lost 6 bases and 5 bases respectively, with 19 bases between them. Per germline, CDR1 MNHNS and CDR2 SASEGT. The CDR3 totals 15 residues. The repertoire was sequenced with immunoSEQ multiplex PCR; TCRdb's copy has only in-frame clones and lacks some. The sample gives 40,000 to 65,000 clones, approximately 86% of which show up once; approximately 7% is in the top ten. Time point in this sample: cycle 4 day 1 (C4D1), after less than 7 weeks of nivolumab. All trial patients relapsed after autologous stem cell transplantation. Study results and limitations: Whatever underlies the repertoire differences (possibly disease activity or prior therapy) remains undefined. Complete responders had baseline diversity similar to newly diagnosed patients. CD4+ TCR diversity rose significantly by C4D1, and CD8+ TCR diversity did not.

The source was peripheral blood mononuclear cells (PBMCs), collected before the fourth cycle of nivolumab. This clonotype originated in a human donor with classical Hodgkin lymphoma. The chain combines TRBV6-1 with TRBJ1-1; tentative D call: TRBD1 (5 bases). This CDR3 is CASRAKGRLLTEAFF. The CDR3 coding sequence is TGTGCCAGCAGGGCCAAGGGGCGTCTTCTGACTGAAGCTTTCTTT.